These T cell receptor beta chains were read from a single sample in a study of blood T cell repertoires in COVID-19. Sequencing used immunoSEQ multiplex PCR; TCRdb keeps in-frame clones, though not all of them. Of 150,000 to 200,000 clones in the sample, about 90% were seen once. Sequencing was done on a sample of peripheral blood. The receptors stem from a woman between 55 and 75 years old with COVID-19, enrolled during active disease. Both conserved end residues are part of each CDR3. The D gene is left open where the match is weak. Clone size is given for some rows only: seen once, a few or many times, or a class if the clone is expanded.

D	V	size	J	CDR3	DNA
TRBD2	TRBV19	NA	TRBJ2-5	CASSRTSGEETQYF	TGTGCCAGTAGCCGGACTAGCGGGGAAGAGACCCAGTACTTC
TRBD2	TRBV4-3	NA	TRBJ2-1	CASSQVVAGGINSYNEQFF	TGCGCCAGCAGCCAAGTCGTAGCGGGAGGGATTAACTCCTACAATGAGCAGTTCTTC
NA	TRBV6-5	NA	TRBJ1-4	CASRAQGSNEKLFF	TGTGCCAGCAGAGCCCAGGGGTCGAATGAAAAACTGTTTTTT
NA	TRBV5-1	NA	TRBJ2-3	CASRGGNTDTQYF	TGCGCCAGCAGAGGGGGAAACACAGATACGCAGTATTTT
TRBD2	TRBV5-1	NA	TRBJ2-7	CASSLARASGTYEQYF	TGCGCCAGCAGCTTGGCCCGGGCTAGCGGTACCTACGAGCAGTACTTC
NA	TRBV12-5	few	TRBJ1-2	CASGLVPGIGYTF	TGTGCTAGTGGTTTGGTACCCGGGATCGGCTACACCTTC
NA	TRBV21-1	NA	TRBJ2-7	CASSPPRGQGAIFSYEQYF	TGTGCCAGCAGCCCCCCTAGGGGACAGGGGGCTATATTCTCCTACGAGCAGTACTTC
NA	TRBV12-3/TRBV12-4	NA	TRBJ1-1	CASSFSGTEAFF	TGTGCCAGCAGTTTTAGCGGCACTGAAGCTTTCTTT
NA	TRBV5-1	few	TRBJ1-2	CASSLVTGYGYTF	TGCGCCAGCAGCTTGGTTACAGGGTATGGCTACACCTTC
NA	TRBV4-3	NA	TRBJ1-2	CASSQDKAEGSLRGYTF	TGCGCCAGCAGCCAAGATAAGGCGGAGGGGAGTTTGCGTGGCTACACCTTC
TRBD2	TRBV7-2	NA	TRBJ2-7	CASSFLSGRVNEQYF	TGTGCCAGCAGCTTTCTTAGCGGGAGGGTTAACGAGCAGTACTTC
TRBD2	TRBV7-3	NA	TRBJ2-3	CASSRAGGSSDTQYF	TGTGCCAGCAGCAGAGCGGGAGGTAGCTCAGATACGCAGTATTTT
TRBD2	TRBV6-2/TRBV6-3	few	TRBJ2-5	CASRPAGYQETQYF	TGTGCCAGCCGCCCAGCGGGATACCAAGAGACCCAGTACTTC
NA	TRBV27	NA	TRBJ2-7	CASRRERQGGREQYF	TGTGCCAGCAGAAGGGAAAGGCAGGGTGGCCGCGAGCAGTACTTC
NA	TRBV3-1/TRBV3-2	NA	TRBJ1-2	CASSRGRLSYTF	TGTGCCAGCAGCCGGGGCAGGCTTAGCTACACCTTC
TRBD1	TRBV4-3	NA	TRBJ2-7	CASSAGQGNYEQYF	TGCGCCAGCAGCGCGGGACAGGGAAACTACGAGCAGTACTTC
NA	TRBV5-1	NA	TRBJ1-6	CASSLPRDDSPLHF	TGCGCCAGCAGCTTACCCAGGGATGATTCACCCCTCCACTTT
NA	TRBV19	NA	TRBJ2-5	CATGTGGIETQYF	TGTGCCACTGGAACGGGCGGGATAGAGACCCAGTACTTC
TRBD1	TRBV5-5	NA	TRBJ1-1	CASSEQGAKNTEAFF	TGTGCCAGCAGCGAACAGGGGGCGAAGAACACTGAAGCTTTCTTT
NA	TRBV7-2	NA	TRBJ2-1	CASSFRAEGRTSYNEQFF	TGTGCCAGCAGCTTTAGGGCGGAGGGTCGAACTTCCTACAATGAGCAGTTCTTC
TRBD1	TRBV7-2	NA	TRBJ1-5	CASSLEPGQGAVSNQPQHF	TGTGCCAGCAGCTTAGAACCGGGACAGGGGGCTGTTAGCAATCAGCCCCAGCATTTT
TRBD1	TRBV2	NA	TRBJ2-3	CASSRPGQGGTDTQYF	TGTGCCAGCAGTCGTCCGGGACAGGGGGGCACAGATACGCAGTATTTT
TRBD2	TRBV7-8	NA	TRBJ2-1	CASSSLAGGPDNEQFF	TGTGCCAGCAGCTCCTTAGCGGGAGGTCCTGACAATGAGCAGTTCTTC
NA	TRBV18	NA	TRBJ1-5	CASSPLAGSNQPQHF	TGTGCCAGCTCACCGCTGGCAGGGAGCAATCAGCCCCAGCATTTT
TRBD1	TRBV6-2/TRBV6-3	NA	TRBJ2-2	CASSYSRQGGKTGELFF	TGTGCCAGCAGTTATTCCCGACAGGGGGGAAAAACCGGGGAGCTGTTTTTT